Each of the 8 T cell receptor beta chains below was sequenced from the same sample in a study of control samples from healthy donors and cancer patients. Assay used: immunoSEQ multiplex PCR; TCRdb lists only in-frame clones, some missing. This sample yields about 170,000 clones, of which 88% are seen a single time; 4.9% belongs to the top ten. The source material was blood. The receptors here all came from a woman aged 30 to 39 in good health.

The chain recombines TRBV27 with TRBJ2-1; D possibly matches TRBD1 or TRBD2 (5 bases each). Germline CDR1 and CDR2: MNHEY and SMNVEV (reference sequence). Trimming took 8 bases from V and 9 from J, leaving 8 bases between them. The CDR3 runs to 10 residues. The CDR3 DNA sequence: TGTGCCAGCGGTGGGGGTGAGCAGTTCTTC. It is translated as CASGGGEQFF.

This chain's CDR3 is CASSWTSGSIGYEQYF. CDR3 DNA: TGTGCCAGCAGTTGGACTAGCGGGAGTATCGGTTACGAGCAGTACTTC. The gene calls are TRBV27 and TRBJ2-7, with 13 bases fitting TRBD2. Germline V lookup: CDR1 MNHEY, CDR2 SMNVEV (reference sequence). V shed 4 bases, J shed 4 bases, and the junction held 7 bases outside the gene matches. The CDR3 spans 16 residues.

V is TRBV5-1 and J is TRBJ1-2, with 8 bases aligning to TRBD1. With 2 bases clipped from V and 5 bases from J, the junction kept 5 bases outside the gene matches. Germline loops: CDR1 SGHRS, CDR2 YFSETQ. The CDR3 is 14 residues long. The CDR3 DNA is TGCGCCAGCAGCTTCGACAGGGGAGGTTATGGCTACACCTTC. Amino acids: CASSFDRGGYGYTF.

The chain couples TRBV19 to TRBJ2-7; a possible D gene is TRBD1 (6 bases). Germline CDR1 reads LNHDA; CDR2 reads SQIVND (reference sequence). This CDR3 is 19 amino acids long. Trimming pared 6 bases from V and 0 bases from J, leaving 27 bases between. Written as DNA, the CDR3 is TGTGCCAGTAGCAGGCGCGAACAGGGTAAGGACGATAGCTCCTACGAGCAGTACGTC. Residues: CASSRREQGKDDSSYEQYV.

V gene TRBV20-1 combines with J gene TRBJ1-2; D is uncertain. The length of the CDR3 is 11 residues. V was shortened by 3 bases and J by 1 base, with 3 bases between the two germline ends. Germline-derived CDR1 and CDR2 are DFQATT and SNEGSKA (reference sequence). The CDR3 nucleotides are TGCAGTGCTAGCGATAACTATGGCTACACCTTC. As protein: CSASDNYGYTF.

The rearrangement uses TRBV29-1 and TRBJ2-5; possibly TRBD1 or TRBD2 for D (5 bases each). Trimming removed 7 bases at V and 2 bases at J, with 11 bases between. Germline CDR1 reads SQVTM; CDR2 reads ANQGSEA. The CDR3 sequence is 12 residues long. The CDR3 DNA is TGCAGCGGGGGGAATAGTCAAGAGACCCAGTACTTC. Translating it yields CSGGNSQETQYF. Looking up the rest from reference TRBV29-1 and TRBJ2-5 gives the full variable domain: SAVISQKPSRDICQRGTSLTIQCQVDSQVTMMFWYRQQPGQSLTLIATANQGSEATYESGFVIDKFPISRPNLTFSTLTVSNMSPEDSSIYLCSGGNSQETQYFGPGTRLLVL.

Concerning this clone: Other DNA sequences in this specimen translate into the identical CDR3. J is TRBJ2-3 and V is TRBV15; 8 positions match TRBD2. Germline lookup yields CDR1 LNHNV and CDR2 YYDKDF (reference sequence). The CDR3 runs to 15 residues. V trimming: 1 base; J trimming: 0 bases; junction bases outside the gene matches: 0. The CDR3 reads CATSRASGSTDTQYF. DNA for the CDR3: TGTGCCACCAGCAGAGCTAGCGGGAGCACAGATACGCAGTATTTT.

This chain connects TRBV28 to TRBJ2-6; D gene uncertain. V gave up 6 bases and J gave up 12 bases, with 9 bases separating them. The CDR3 totals 11 residues. The germline gives CDR1 MDHEN, CDR2 SYDVKM. In DNA form, the CDR3 reads TGTGCCAGCAGCTCCCGGGCCGTCCTGACTTTC. Amino acids: CASSSRAVLTF.